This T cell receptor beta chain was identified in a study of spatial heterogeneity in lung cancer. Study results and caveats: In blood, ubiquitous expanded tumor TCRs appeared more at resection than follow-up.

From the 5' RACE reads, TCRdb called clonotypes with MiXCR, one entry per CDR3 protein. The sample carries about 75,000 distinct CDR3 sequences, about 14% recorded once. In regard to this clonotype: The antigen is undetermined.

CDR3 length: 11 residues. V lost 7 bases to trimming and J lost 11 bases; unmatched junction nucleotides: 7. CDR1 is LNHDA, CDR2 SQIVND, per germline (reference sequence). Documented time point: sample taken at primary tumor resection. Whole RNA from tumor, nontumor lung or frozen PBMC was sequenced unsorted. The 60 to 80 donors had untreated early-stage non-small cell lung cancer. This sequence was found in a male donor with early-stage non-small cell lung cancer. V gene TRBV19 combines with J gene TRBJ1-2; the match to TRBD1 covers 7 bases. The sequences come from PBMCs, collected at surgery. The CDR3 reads CASIDSGQYTF. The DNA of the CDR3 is TGTGCCAGTATTGACTCGGGACAGTACACCTTC.